The count of the clone carrying this TCR beta chain is one. Its antigen is undetermined. These data come from a study of T cell responses to AZD1222 COVID-19 vaccine. Overall study: Investigators merged groups given second doses at roughly 4 or roughly 12 weeks. Findings and limits, study-wide: The breadth and depth of Spike-specific TCRs increased once two AZD1222 doses had been given. At 160-218 and 743-854, vaccine-associated CD4 TCRs were dominant, and they spanned spike. Reports indicate that nearly half of spike-specific TCRs are directed at unmutated variant regions.

Trimming stripped 0 bases from V and 4 bases from J, with 30 bases between. The CDR3 is made up of 21 amino acids. The V gene's germline CDR1 is MGHRA and CDR2 YSYEKL. Method: immunoSEQ multiplex PCR; TCRdb's copy keeps in-frame clones and lacks some. The table has nearly 80,000 clones, 80% seen once; the top ten hold about 20%. This receptor was obtained from an adult in good health. This rearrangement joins TRBV4-1 to TRBJ1-2; the D is unclear. The sample in question was peripheral blood, obtained on day 0 of AZD1222 vaccination. CDR3 bases: TGCGCCAGCAGCCAAGAGTTAGTTTCCCGGAACCTAATTTTGTCGGGCTATGGCTACACCTTC. Translated: CASSQELVSRNLILSGYGYTF.